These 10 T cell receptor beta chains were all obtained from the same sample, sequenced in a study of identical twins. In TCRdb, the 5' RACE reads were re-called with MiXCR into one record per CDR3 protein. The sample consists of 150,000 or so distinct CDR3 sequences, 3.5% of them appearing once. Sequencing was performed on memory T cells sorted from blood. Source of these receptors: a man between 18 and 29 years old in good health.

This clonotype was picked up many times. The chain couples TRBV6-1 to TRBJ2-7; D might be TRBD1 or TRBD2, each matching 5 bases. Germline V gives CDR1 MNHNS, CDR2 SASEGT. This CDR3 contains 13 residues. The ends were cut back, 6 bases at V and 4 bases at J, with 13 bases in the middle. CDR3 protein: CASSTRGGYEQYV. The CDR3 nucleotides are TGTGCCAGCAGCACCCGTGGGGGTTACGAGCAGTACGTC.

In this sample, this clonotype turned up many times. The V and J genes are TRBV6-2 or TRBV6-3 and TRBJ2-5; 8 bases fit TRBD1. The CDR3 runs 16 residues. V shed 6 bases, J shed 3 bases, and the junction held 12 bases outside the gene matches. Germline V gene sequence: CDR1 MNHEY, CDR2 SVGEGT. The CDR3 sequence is CASRHRTGRFKETQYF. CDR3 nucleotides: TGTGCCAGCAGGCATAGGACAGGGAGGTTCAAAGAGACCCAGTACTTC.

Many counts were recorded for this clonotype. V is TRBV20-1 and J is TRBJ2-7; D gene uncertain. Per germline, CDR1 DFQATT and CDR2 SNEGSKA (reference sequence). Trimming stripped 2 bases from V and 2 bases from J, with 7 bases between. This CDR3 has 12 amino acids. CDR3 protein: CSARSPTYEQYV. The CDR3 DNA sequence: TGCAGTGCTAGATCCCCGACCTACGAGCAGTACGTC.

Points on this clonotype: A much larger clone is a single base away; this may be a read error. The CDR3 nucleotides are TGTGCCACCAGCAGAGATGGGTTTGAGCGGTTCTTC. Translating gives CATSRDGFERFF. The V and J genes are TRBV15 and TRBJ2-1; D call uncertain. There are 12 residues in the CDR3. The germline gives CDR1 LNHNV, CDR2 YYDKDF (reference sequence).

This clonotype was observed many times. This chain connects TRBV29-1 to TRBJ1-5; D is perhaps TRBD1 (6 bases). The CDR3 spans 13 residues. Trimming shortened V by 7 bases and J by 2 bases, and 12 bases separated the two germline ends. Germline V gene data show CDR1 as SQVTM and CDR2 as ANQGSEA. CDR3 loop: CSASEGGNQPQHF. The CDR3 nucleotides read TGCAGCGCCTCCGAGGGGGGCAATCAGCCCCAGCATTTT.

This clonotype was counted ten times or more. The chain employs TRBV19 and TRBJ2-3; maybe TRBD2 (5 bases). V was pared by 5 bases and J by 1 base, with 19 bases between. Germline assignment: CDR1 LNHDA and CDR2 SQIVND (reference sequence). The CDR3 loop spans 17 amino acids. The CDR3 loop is CASSLTVGDRGTDTQYF. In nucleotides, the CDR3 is TGTGCCAGTAGTCTAACCGTCGGGGATAGGGGCACAGATACGCAGTATTTT. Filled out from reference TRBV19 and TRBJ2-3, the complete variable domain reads DGGITQSPKYLFRKEGQNVTLSCEQNLNHDAMYWYRQDPGQGLRLIYYSQIVNDFQKGDIAEGYSVSREKKESFPLTVTSAQKNPTAFYLCASSLTVGDRGTDTQYFGPGTRLTVL.

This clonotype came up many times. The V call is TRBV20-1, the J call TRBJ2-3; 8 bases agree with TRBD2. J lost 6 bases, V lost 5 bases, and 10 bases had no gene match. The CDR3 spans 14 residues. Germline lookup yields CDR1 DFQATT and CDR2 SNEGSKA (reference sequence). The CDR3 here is CSADGLAHTDTQYF. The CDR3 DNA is TGCAGTGCTGACGGACTAGCTCACACGGATACGCAGTATTTT.

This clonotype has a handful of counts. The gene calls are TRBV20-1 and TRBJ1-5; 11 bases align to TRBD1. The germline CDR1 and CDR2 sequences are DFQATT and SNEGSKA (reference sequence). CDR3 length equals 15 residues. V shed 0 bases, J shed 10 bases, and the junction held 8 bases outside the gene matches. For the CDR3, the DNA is TGCAGTGCTAGAGATTCGGGACAGGGGGAGGGTCCCCAGCATTTT. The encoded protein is CSARDSGQGEGPQHF.

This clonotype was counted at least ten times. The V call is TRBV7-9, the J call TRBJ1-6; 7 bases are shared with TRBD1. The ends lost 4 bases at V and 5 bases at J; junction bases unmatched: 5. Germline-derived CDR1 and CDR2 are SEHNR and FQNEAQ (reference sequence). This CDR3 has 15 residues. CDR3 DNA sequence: TGTGCCAGCAGCTCTGGACAGGCGAATAATTCACCCCTCCACTTT. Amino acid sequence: CASSSGQANNSPLHF.

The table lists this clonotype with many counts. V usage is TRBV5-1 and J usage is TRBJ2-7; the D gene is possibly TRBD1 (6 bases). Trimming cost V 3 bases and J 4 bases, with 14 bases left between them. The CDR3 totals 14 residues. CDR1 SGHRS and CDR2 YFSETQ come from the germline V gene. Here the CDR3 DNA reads TGCGCCAGCAGCTCCGGGACACAAGGGTACGAGCAGTACTTC. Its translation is CASSSGTQGYEQYF.